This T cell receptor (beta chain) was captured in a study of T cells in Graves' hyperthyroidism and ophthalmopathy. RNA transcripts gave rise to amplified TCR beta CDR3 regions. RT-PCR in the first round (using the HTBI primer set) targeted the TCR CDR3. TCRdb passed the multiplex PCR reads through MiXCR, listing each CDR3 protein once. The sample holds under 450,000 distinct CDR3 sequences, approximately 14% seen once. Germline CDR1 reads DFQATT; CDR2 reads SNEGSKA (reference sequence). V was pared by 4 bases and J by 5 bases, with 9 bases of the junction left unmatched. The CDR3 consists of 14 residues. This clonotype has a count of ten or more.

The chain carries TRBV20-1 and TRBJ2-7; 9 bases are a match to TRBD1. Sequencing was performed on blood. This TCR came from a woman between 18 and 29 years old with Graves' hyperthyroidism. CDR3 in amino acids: CSATWPGQGHEQYF. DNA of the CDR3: TGCAGTGCTACGTGGCCGGGACAGGGCCACGAGCAGTACTTC.